This is a list of T cell receptor beta chains from one sample in a study of shared clonotypes between healthy human individuals. The protocol was immunoSEQ multiplex PCR, while the TCRdb copy is restricted to in-frame clones and leaves out a portion. Of roughly 2.5 million clones in the sample, approximately 94% were seen once. The specimen was naive CD4+ T cells sorted from blood. The origin of the receptors is a man aged 18 to 30 in good health. CDR3s leave out the opening cysteine and the closing phenylalanine or tryptophan.

j_call | v_call | cdr3_aa
TRBJ1-3 | TRBV11-2 | ASSLVGAVAGNTIY
TRBJ2-2 | TRBV18 | ASSPQPNTGELF
TRBJ1-2 | TRBV6-1 | ASSSGLRGYT
TRBJ2-7 | TRBV18 | ASSPPGQTYEQY
TRBJ2-4 | TRBV6-1 | ASSEQGGNIQY
TRBJ2-5 | TRBV11-3 | ASSLGADSQETQY
TRBJ2-7 | TRBV6-5 | ASSYTHLGTYEQY
TRBJ2-2 | TRBV19 | ASSLDRGRGGELF
TRBJ2-2 | TRBV6-4 | ASSPPRAVNTGELF
TRBJ2-7 | TRBV20-1 | SANPGTPG
TRBJ1-5 | TRBV15 | ATSRGNQPQH
TRBJ2-2 | TRBV6-5 | ASSYGGNTGELF
TRBJ1-2 | TRBV7-9 | ASRSSGGVDYGYT
TRBJ2-7 | TRBV7-9 | ASSPAIVGLAYEQY
TRBJ2-5 | TRBV5-4 | ASSGTRQETQY
TRBJ2-1 | TRBV18 | ASSPAALGVAYNEQF
TRBJ2-1 | TRBV7-2 | ASSLEGGSYNEQF
TRBJ2-7 | TRBV28 | ASRTPGTSGRW
TRBJ2-7 | TRBV5-1 | ASSLAGQTSYEQY
TRBJ2-2 | TRBV2 | ASKGGSDRGSPGELF
TRBJ2-3 | TRBV5-1 | ASSATSGGSTDTQY
TRBJ2-1 | TRBV14 | ASSHGRAGDFYNEQF
TRBJ1-1 | TRBV6-6 | ASHTGGTEAF
TRBJ1-6 | TRBV6-5 | ASSYSGTTPSPLH
TRBJ2-5 | TRBV28 | ASSRSSSQETQY
TRBJ2-5 | TRBV5-1 | ASSSGYQETQY
TRBJ2-7 | TRBV5-1 | ASSLAGTSYEQY
TRBJ1-4 | TRBV10-3 | AIGRATNEKLF
TRBJ1-5 | TRBV28 | ASSPGGKSQPQH
TRBJ1-1 | TRBV6-1 | ASSEALRTGKNTEAF
TRBJ2-7 | TRBV5-4 | ASSLVLGEQY
TRBJ2-2 | TRBV18 | ASSPRRGVANTGELF
TRBJ2-1 | TRBV6-5 | ASSPRAPGGQF
TRBJ2-5 | TRBV6-6 | ASSSGDRGRATQY
TRBJ2-4 | TRBV10-3 | AISESEELAKNIQY
TRBJ2-5 | TRBV19 | ASKDFLQETQY
TRBJ2-3 | TRBV10-1 | ASSEAGGFGTDTQY
TRBJ2-1 | TRBV10-3 | AISPSPNEQF
TRBJ2-1 | TRBV11-2 | ASSLGLAGNEQF
TRBJ1-4 | TRBV5-1 | ASSLGSQGKGEKLF
TRBJ1-2 | TRBV28 | ASSGPGQGSFHT
TRBJ2-7 | TRBV7-9 | ASSLTGAYEQY
TRBJ2-7 | TRBV7-2 | ASSPGQGLSYEQY
TRBJ2-2 | TRBV19 | ASSHRGTNTGELF
TRBJ2-5 | TRBV19 | ASSPRQGSYQETQY
TRBJ2-5 | TRBV4-1 | ASSLSPGQGSETQY
TRBJ1-6 | TRBV14 | ASSLEDGKSPLH
TRBJ1-6 | TRBV7-2 | ASSSTGDYSPLH
TRBJ1-4 | TRBV28 | ASSWGGTNEKLF
TRBJ2-5 | TRBV7-9 | ASSLAGGLYETQY
TRBJ1-4 | TRBV7-9 | ASSLNERLF
TRBJ1-1 | TRBV4-3 | ASSQMGQGDAEAF
TRBJ2-7 | TRBV30 | AWSGLAAYEQY
TRBJ2-3 | TRBV5-8 | ASSLVGAGVADTQY
TRBJ2-7 | TRBV19 | ASSADRENHEQY
TRBJ2-7 | TRBV11-2 | ASSPWTAYEQY
TRBJ2-1 | TRBV18 | ASSHTTGVGYNEQF
TRBJ2-7 | TRBV6-5 | ASSKGLAPTYEQY
TRBJ2-5 | TRBV19 | ASSKASGGPWETQY
TRBJ2-1 | TRBV6-1 | ASSEAGGFNEQF